These 28 T cell receptor beta chains were all obtained from the same sample, sequenced in a study of tissue T cells after allogeneic stem cell transplantation. The protocol was immunoSEQ multiplex PCR, while the TCRdb copy is restricted to in-frame clones and leaves out a portion. The table shows some 3,700 clones, with around 52% occurring only once. The sample's time point: mouse harvest day 7 after allogeneic transplant. The graft held 10^6 splenic CD5+ T cells and 10^7 T-cell-depleted bone marrow cells. The specimen was gut tissue. The source of these receptors is a female BALB/c mouse given C57BL/6 T cells with graft-versus-host disease after an allogeneic hematopoietic cell transplant.

Note on this clone: Gene names denote mouse genes. The read comes to an end 1 residue before the CDR3 does, leaving the germline J gene to fill in the end. This chain uses TRBV3 with TRBJ1-3; no clear D gene. The CDR3 has 14 residues. CDR1 and CDR2 (germline): SNHLY, FYNGKV (reference sequence). Trimming took off 1 base at V and 0 bases at J, with 4 bases between the two ends. The sequenced CDR3 bases are TGTGCCAGCAGCTTAGGGGGTTCTGGAAATACGCTCTAT. This codes for CASSLGGSGNTLY. The whole CDR3 region reads CASSLGGSGNTLYF.

In its sample, this clone is large. Genes and germline are mouse. The read finishes 1 residue shy of the CDR3 end, and the germline J gene is used to complete it. V and J are TRBV23 and TRBJ2-7; TRBD1 was called by the table and not checked on the DNA. Germline V gives CDR1 KGHTA, CDR2 FQNQQP. CDR3 length: 13 residues. CDR3 bases read: TGCTCCAGCAGTCGGGACACCCAATATGAACAGTAC. This gives the protein CSSSRDTQYEQY. The CDR3 reads in full as CSSSRDTQYEQYF.

This clone has just one count. The germline and genes are mouse ones. The CDR3 end lies 1 residue beyond the end of the read and is filled in from the germline J gene. The rearrangement joins TRBV14 to TRBJ2-5, with TRBD2 matching 8 bases. Germline loops: CDR1 SGHDT, CDR2 FRDEAV. This CDR3 has 13 residues. The V and J ends lost 2 bases and 6 bases, in that order; junction bases with no gene match: 2. Incomplete CDR3 DNA: TGTGCCAGCAGTTTTTGGGGGGGGGACACCCAGTAC. Translating gives CASSFWGGDTQY. In full, the CDR3 is CASSFWGGDTQYF.

About this clone itself: Gene names follow the mouse nomenclature. The read ends 1 residue early relative to the CDR3; the germline J gene fills the gap. The genes are TRBV26 and TRBJ1-3, with no clear D. V shed 0 bases and J shed 0 bases, with 3 bases lying between them. The CDR3 runs to 14 residues. Germline V gene data show CDR1 as KGHPV and CDR2 as FQNQEV (reference sequence). CDR3 DNA (partial): TGTGCCAGCAGTCTGTCGGTTTCTGGAAATACGCTCTAT. Translation gives CASSLSVSGNTLY. Given in full, the CDR3 is CASSLSVSGNTLYF.

Turning to this clone: Mouse names are used for the genes. The sequence runs out 1 residue before the end of the CDR3; the remainder is reconstructed from the germline J gene. V usage is TRBV12-2 and J usage is TRBJ2-4; 12 nucleotides align to TRBD2. The V gene end was trimmed by 4 bases and the J gene end by 5 bases; junction bases not matched to a gene: 6. The length of the CDR3 is 15 residues. Germline CDR1 and CDR2: SGHLS and HYDKME. The CDR3 bases that were read are TGTGCCAGCTCCCGCGACTGGGGGGGCGCAAACACCTTGTAC. It encodes CASSRDWGGANTLY. The CDR3, in full, reads CASSRDWGGANTLYF. Filled out from reference TRBV12-2 and TRBJ2-4, the complete variable domain reads NSGVVQSPRYIIKGKGERSILKCIPISGHLSVAWYQQTQGQELKFFIQHYDKMERDKGNLPSRFSVQQFDDYHSEMNMSALELEDSAVYFCASSRDWGGANTLYFGAGTRLSVL.

Note on this clone: Genes and germline are mouse. From the germline J gene comes the end of the CDR3, since the read stops 1 residue before it. This sequence joins TRBV21 and TRBJ2-4; D possibly corresponds to TRBD1 (5 bases). TRBV21 is treated as an ORF (open reading frame) with a function not yet certain. V lost 4 bases and J 0 bases, leaving 11 bases between the germline ends. The CDR3 is 15 amino acids. The CDR3 bases that were read are TGTGCTAGCAGTCCACCAGGGCCTAGTCAAAACACCTTGTAC. Its translation: CASSPPGPSQNTLY. The full CDR3 protein reads CASSPPGPSQNTLYF.

This clone appeared a few times. Mouse germline and gene names are used. From the germline J gene comes the end of the CDR3, since the read stops 1 residue before it. The V and J genes are TRBV12-2 and TRBJ1-4; possibly TRBD1 for D (6 bases). Germline CDR1 is SGHLS and CDR2 is HYDKME. The CDR3 is 15 residues long. The V gene lost 1 base and the J gene lost 4 bases, with 12 bases spanning the gap. The CDR3 region is CASSLGGASNERLFF. The sequenced part of the CDR3 DNA is TGTGCCAGCTCTCTTGGGGGGGCTAGCAACGAAAGATTATTT. The entire variable domain, with the rest obtained from reference TRBV12-2 and TRBJ1-4, is as follows: NSGVVQSPRYIIKGKGERSILKCIPISGHLSVAWYQQTQGQELKFFIQHYDKMERDKGNLPSRFSVQQFDDYHSEMNMSALELEDSAVYFCASSLGGASNERLFFGHGTKLSVL.

On this clone: Mouse names are used for the genes. Sequencing ends 1 residue short of the CDR3 end; the germline J gene provides the rest. This sequence joins TRBV26 and TRBJ2-4; a weak D match, TRBD1 (5 bases). Trimming shortened V by 4 bases and J by 2 bases, and 7 bases separated the two germline ends. This CDR3 is 13 amino acids long. Germline V CDR1 and CDR2: KGHPV, FQNQEV (reference sequence). The CDR3: CASSPDTQNTLYF. The CDR3 bases that were read are TGTGCCAGCAGTCCGGACACTCAAAACACCTTGTAC. The variable domain in full, completed from reference TRBV26 and TRBJ2-4, reads NSKVIQTPRYLVKGQGQKAKMRCIPEKGHPVVFWYQQNKNNEFKFLINFQNQEVLQQIDMTEKRFSAECPSNSPCSLEIQSSEAGDSALYLCASSPDTQNTLYFGAGTRLSVL.

As to this clone: These gene names are mouse names. The read ends 1 residue shy of where the CDR3 ends; the end is completed using the germline J gene. The chain is built from TRBV3 and TRBJ2-3; 12 bases are shared with TRBD2. Looked up from germline, CDR1 is SNHLY and CDR2 is FYNGKV (reference sequence). This CDR3 is built from 15 residues. The ends lost 5 bases at V and 5 bases at J; junction bases unmatched: 5. The sequenced part of the CDR3 DNA is TGTGCCAGCAGCACCCGGGACTGGGGGGAAGAAACGCTGTAT. Amino acid sequence: CASSTRDWGEETLY. The CDR3 reads in full as CASSTRDWGEETLYF.

About this clone itself: Germline and genes here are mouse. The read ends 1 residue shy of where the CDR3 ends; the end is completed using the germline J gene. J is TRBJ1-4 and V is TRBV31; 10 bases align to TRBD1. V trimming: 5 bases; J trimming: 4 bases; junction bases outside the gene matches: 1. The CDR3 covers 13 residues. Germline CDR1 reads GKSSPN; CDR2 reads SITVG. The sequenced CDR3 bases are TGTGCCTGGGGGGACAGGGGCAACGAAAGATTATTT. Translated, it gives CAWGDRGNERLF. The entire CDR3 protein is CAWGDRGNERLFF.

Concerning this clone: Gene names denote mouse genes. The read finishes 1 residue shy of the CDR3 end, and the germline J gene is used to complete it. This chain connects TRBV3 to TRBJ2-3; 8 bases align to TRBD1. This CDR3 is built from 16 residues. Germline loops: CDR1 SNHLY, CDR2 FYNGKV (reference sequence). Trimming took 1 base from V and 0 from J; bases not matched to a gene: 3. The sequenced part of the CDR3 DNA is TGTGCCAGCAGCTTAGGCGGACAGGGTAGTGCAGAAACGCTGTAT. Its protein is CASSLGGQGSAETLY. The whole CDR3 sequence is CASSLGGQGSAETLYF.

Points on this clone: Gene and germline names: mouse. Read data end 1 residue before the CDR3 end; the end is taken from the germline J gene. The rearrangement uses TRBV23 and TRBJ2-1; TRBD2 reflects the table's D call only, with no check against the DNA. The CDR3 extends over 15 amino acids. Germline V gene data show CDR1 as KGHTA and CDR2 as FQNQQP. CDR3: CSSSQRDWGVAEQFF. The DNA read from the CDR3 is TGCTCCAGCAGTCAAAGGGACTGGGGGGTTGCTGAGCAGTTC.

Turning to this clone: At one end the junction does not follow the germline gene, possibly because of a read error. Any gene name here is a mouse gene name. The read terminates 1 residue ahead of where the CDR3 ends, so the germline J gene completes it. This chain joins TRBV13-3 and TRBJ1-3; TRBD1 aligns across 7 bases. This CDR3 region has 16 residues. Germline-derived CDR1 and CDR2 are NNHDY and SYVADS. Incomplete CDR3 DNA: TGTGCCAGCGGTGACGCGGGACAGACATCTGGAAATACGCTCTAT. It encodes CASGDAGQTSGNTLY. The entire CDR3 is CASGDAGQTSGNTLYF.

The table lists this clone with a few counts. The germline and genes are mouse ones. The read gets to within 1 residue of the CDR3 end, and the germline J gene fills in the rest. The chain carries TRBV12-1 and TRBJ2-7; 9 bases are shared with TRBD1. V lost 4 bases and J lost 2; bases outside the gene matches: 11. CDR3 length equals 16 residues. Germline lookup yields CDR1 SGHSN and CDR2 HYEKVE. CDR3: CASSDRDRERTYEQYF. CDR3 DNA (partial): TGTGCCAGCTCGGACCGGGACAGGGAGAGAACCTATGAACAGTAC.

To note about this clone: Germline and genes here are mouse. The read stops 1 residue short of the end of the CDR3; the missing end is completed from the germline J gene. V is TRBV26 and J is TRBJ1-1; 7 bases fit TRBD1. V dropped 4 bases and J dropped 7; count of bases not matched to a gene: 0. This CDR3 is 11 amino acids long. In germline, CDR1 is KGHPV, CDR2 FQNQEV (reference sequence). The sequenced CDR3 bases are TGTGCCAGCAGTCGGGACAGAGAAGTCTTC. Translating it yields CASSRDREVF. The entire CDR3 protein reads CASSRDREVFF.

A note on this clone: The germline and genes are mouse ones. The read comes to an end 1 residue before the CDR3 does, leaving the germline J gene to fill in the end. The chain recombines TRBV13-1 with TRBJ2-3; 8 bases are shared with TRBD2. This CDR3 has 14 amino acids. CDR1 is NSHNY and CDR2 is SYGAGN in the germline V gene. Trimming removed 3 bases from V and 3 bases from J; junction bases left unmatched: 3. Incomplete CDR3 DNA: TGTGCCAGCAGTGGCCCTGGGGGGGCAGAAACGCTGTAT. This translates into CASSGPGGAETLY. The CDR3 in full is CASSGPGGAETLYF.

A word on this clone: The gene names here belong to mouse. Read data end 1 residue before the CDR3 end; the end is taken from the germline J gene. The V call is TRBV12-1, the J call TRBJ2-2; 14 bases are shared with TRBD2. After removal of 2 bases from V and 7 bases from J, the junction contained 2 bases not matched to a gene. The CDR3 loop spans 15 amino acids. The germline CDR1 and CDR2 sequences are SGHSN and HYEKVE. CDR3 DNA, as far as it was read: TGTGCCAGCTCTCCGGGACTGGGGGGGCTCGGGCAGCTCTAC. Translating it yields CASSPGLGGLGQLY. The complete CDR3 reads CASSPGLGGLGQLYF.

This clone was counted once. Genes here carry mouse names. The read ends 1 residue early relative to the CDR3; the germline J gene fills the gap. This chain uses TRBV13-3 with TRBJ2-3; 14 positions match TRBD2. In germline, CDR1 is NNHDY, CDR2 SYVADS. This CDR3 has 16 amino acids. V trimming: 2 bases; J trimming: 3 bases; junction bases outside the gene matches: 2. CDR3 DNA (partial): TGTGCCAGCAGTGAAGGGGACTGGGGGGGCGCAGAAACGCTGTAT. Protein sequence: CASSEGDWGGAETLY. In full, the CDR3 reads CASSEGDWGGAETLYF.

This clone was counted only a few times. Germline and genes: mouse. The sequence runs out 1 residue before the end of the CDR3; the remainder is reconstructed from the germline J gene. Other DNA sequences within the sample encode an identical CDR3. The chain combines TRBV1 with TRBJ2-4; D not resolved. Germline lookup yields CDR1 NSQYPW and CDR2 LRSPGD (reference sequence). CDR3 length equals 13 residues. Trimming shortened V by 1 base and J by 0 bases, and 2 bases separated the two germline ends. The part of the CDR3 DNA that was read is TGCACCTGCAGTGCAGGAAGTCAAAACACCTTGTAC. Translated, it gives CTCSAGSQNTLY. The whole CDR3 is CTCSAGSQNTLYF.

About this clone itself: Germline and genes here are mouse. The CDR3 loop reads CASSLSQNTLYF. Incomplete CDR3 DNA: TGTGCCAGCAGTCTGAGTCAAAACACCTTGTAC. V is TRBV26 and J is TRBJ2-4; D is unclear. The read terminates 1 residue ahead of where the CDR3 ends, so the germline J gene completes it. This CDR3 is 12 amino acids long. Germline-derived CDR1 and CDR2 are KGHPV and FQNQEV (reference sequence). V was clipped by 2 bases and J by 0 bases, with 0 bases between them. Full variable domain (outside the CDR3, taken from reference TRBV26 and TRBJ2-4): NSKVIQTPRYLVKGQGQKAKMRCIPEKGHPVVFWYQQNKNNEFKFLINFQNQEVLQQIDMTEKRFSAECPSNSPCSLEIQSSEAGDSALYLCASSLSQNTLYFGAGTRLSVL.

On this clone itself: Genes and germline are mouse. The missing CDR3 end, 1 residue past where the read stops, is filled in from the germline J gene. The chain combines TRBV3 with TRBJ2-1, with D perhaps TRBD1 or TRBD2 (5 bases each). Germline-derived CDR1 and CDR2 are SNHLY and FYNGKV (reference sequence). Trimming left V 2 bases short and J 3 bases short, with 8 bases between. The CDR3 is 14 residues long. CDR3 region: CASSLRGLYAEQFF. The CDR3 DNA, read in part, is TGTGCCAGCAGCTTACGGGGCCTCTATGCTGAGCAGTTC.

For this clone: Gene names are the mouse ones. The CDR3 end is not reached by the read, which stops 1 residue before it; the germline J gene fills it in. The gene calls are TRBV13-2 and TRBJ2-5; 10 positions agree with TRBD2. There are 16 residues in the CDR3. J lost 0 bases, V lost 0 bases, and 1 base had no gene match. Germline values: CDR1 NNHNN, CDR2 SYGAGS (reference sequence). This chain's CDR3 is CASGDGLGGNQDTQYF. Partial CDR3 DNA: TGTGCCAGCGGTGATGGACTGGGGGGTAACCAAGACACCCAGTAC.

Comments on this clone: Genes and germline are mouse. The read stops 1 residue short of the end of the CDR3; the missing end is completed from the germline J gene. V is TRBV13-1 and J is TRBJ1-3, with unresolved D. This CDR3 has 11 residues. V lost 7 bases and J 4 bases, leaving 6 bases between the germline ends. The germline V gene has CDR1 NSHNY and CDR2 SYGAGN. The covered CDR3 bases are TGTGCCAGCGTGGGGGGAAATACGCTCTAT. It is translated as CASVGGNTLY. The full CDR3 sequence reads CASVGGNTLYF.

About this clone: The genes are named according to mouse. Sequencing ends 1 residue short of the CDR3 end; the germline J gene provides the rest. The chain uses TRBV26 and TRBJ2-7, with D unclear. This CDR3 region has 15 residues. Germline loops: CDR1 KGHPV, CDR2 FQNQEV (reference sequence). Trimming cost V 2 bases and J 4 bases, with 15 bases left between them. This CDR3 is CASSLPQVGSYEQYF. CDR3 DNA, as far as it was read: TGTGCCAGCAGTCTGCCCCAGGTGGGCTCGTATGAACAGTAC. Filled out from reference TRBV26 and TRBJ2-7, the complete variable domain reads NSKVIQTPRYLVKGQGQKAKMRCIPEKGHPVVFWYQQNKNNEFKFLINFQNQEVLQQIDMTEKRFSAECPSNSPCSLEIQSSEAGDSALYLCASSLPQVGSYEQYFGPGTRLTVL.

Points on this clone: Mouse gene names and germline throughout. The read ends 1 residue shy of where the CDR3 ends; the end is completed using the germline J gene. The chain has TRBV16 and TRBJ1-1; maybe TRBD1 (6 bases). The CDR3 has 14 residues. V was cut by 5 bases and J by 0 bases, with 10 bases left in between. CDR1 SGHSA and CDR2 FRNQAP come from the germline V gene. The CDR3 loop reads CASSHGGTNTEVFF. The DNA read from the CDR3 is TGTGCAAGCAGCCATGGGGGCACAAACACAGAAGTCTTC.

Concerning this clone: Gene names and germline match the mouse. The read terminates 1 residue before the CDR3 end, so the remaining end is supplied by the germline J gene. The chain links TRBV3 to TRBJ2-7, with D perhaps TRBD1 (6 bases). The CDR3 runs 13 residues. Germline V lookup: CDR1 SNHLY, CDR2 FYNGKV (reference sequence). V lost 4 bases, J lost 4 bases, and 11 bases lay in between. The CDR3 spells CASSSRTEYEQYF. The sequenced CDR3 bases are TGTGCCAGCAGCTCCCGGACAGAATATGAACAGTAC.

In regard to this clone: These gene names are mouse names. CDR3 amino acids: CASSDEPYEQYF. Incomplete CDR3 DNA: TGTGCCAGCAGTGATGAGCCCTATGAACAGTAC. The chain combines TRBV13-1 with TRBJ2-7; no clear D gene. The CDR3 is cut off 1 residue early in the read; its end comes from the germline J gene. This CDR3 is built from 12 residues. Germline CDR1 and CDR2: NSHNY and SYGAGN. The ends were cut back, 0 bases at V and 2 bases at J, with 3 bases in the middle.

A remark on this clone: Gene names are the mouse ones. The CDR3 end lies 1 residue beyond the end of the read and is filled in from the germline J gene. V gene TRBV12-2 combines with J gene TRBJ1-1; no clear D. The germline V gene encodes CDR1 SGHLS and CDR2 HYDKME. There are 14 residues in the CDR3. V was pared by 0 bases and J by 0 bases, with 7 bases between. Partial CDR3 DNA: TGTGCCAGCTCTCTCCACAATGCAAACACAGAAGTCTTC. Amino acids: CASSLHNANTEVF. The entire CDR3 reads CASSLHNANTEVFF.